This is a list of T cell receptor beta chains from one sample in a study of T cell responses to AZD1222 COVID-19 vaccine. Repertoires were generated with immunoSEQ multiplex PCR, while TCRdb's copy carries only in-frame clones and drops some. The table lists about 79,000 clones, around 92% of them singletons. Here the sequenced sample was peripheral blood, taken on day 0 of MenACWY control vaccination. The receptors derive from an adult in good health. CDR3s include the opening cysteine and the closing phenylalanine or tryptophan. The D gene is left open where the match is weak. Clone size is stated in some rows and not others, as once, few, many or a class when expanded.

clone_size j_call d_call cdr3_length v_call cdr3_aa cdr3_nt
- TRBJ1-1 - 15 TRBV6-5 CASSYWVGRTSEAFF TGTGCCAGCAGTTACTGGGTAGGGCGTACCTCTGAAGCTTTCTTT
- TRBJ2-3 TRBD2 16 TRBV4-2 CASSPALAGGTDTQYF TGTGCCAGCAGTCCCGCGTTAGCGGGGGGTACAGATACGCAGTATTTT
- TRBJ2-7 TRBD1 14 TRBV18 CASSPTGGTGEQYF TGTGCCAGCTCACCAACAGGGGGAACGGGAGAGCAGTACTTC
- TRBJ2-7 - 15 TRBV4-1 CASSLGHSDSYEQYF TGCGCCAGCAGCCTGGGACACTCCGACTCCTACGAGCAGTACTTC
- TRBJ2-2 - 14 TRBV6-2/TRBV6-3 CASSPGGGAGELFF TGTGCCAGCAGCCCAGGAGGGGGGGCCGGGGAGCTGTTTTTT
- TRBJ1-5 - 15 TRBV3-1/TRBV3-2 CASSQDSRSNQPQHF TGTGCCAGCAGCCAAGATTCCCGAAGCAATCAGCCCCAGCATTTT
once TRBJ1-2 - 14 TRBV5-5 CASSLDGQYYGYTF TGTGCCAGCAGCTTGGACGGACAGTACTATGGCTACACCTTC
- TRBJ2-7 - 16 TRBV11-2 CASRRIGRLESYEQYF TGTGCCAGCAGACGTATCGGTAGGCTAGAGTCCTACGAGCAGTACTTC
- TRBJ1-2 - 13 TRBV3-1/TRBV3-2 CASSQSGEVGYTF TGTGCCAGCAGCCAATCGGGGGAAGTTGGCTACACCTTC
- TRBJ1-4 - 13 TRBV7-2 CASSPGGSEKLFF TGTGCCAGCAGCCCCGGGGGGTCTGAAAAACTGTTTTTT
- TRBJ2-7 - 13 TRBV19 CASSRTGTYEQYF TGTGCCAGTAGTAGGACGGGGACCTACGAGCAGTACTTC
once TRBJ2-6 - 15 TRBV5-1 CASSLGSSGANVLTF TGCGCCAGCAGCTTGGGGTCGTCTGGGGCCAACGTCCTGACTTTC
- TRBJ1-5 - 15 TRBV19 CASSRLTVSNQPQHF TGTGCCAGTAGTAGGTTGACAGTTAGCAATCAGCCCCAGCATTTT
- TRBJ1-3 TRBD1 15 TRBV28 CASSLSRTGGNTIYF TGTGCCAGCAGTTTATCTAGGACAGGGGGAAACACCATATATTTT
- TRBJ2-3 - 11 TRBV3-1/TRBV3-2 CASTDTDTQYF TGTGCCAGCACCGACACAGATACGCAGTATTTT
- TRBJ1-6 - 19 TRBV7-8 CASSRVLGGRSSYNSPLHF TGTGCCAGCAGCCGCGTACTGGGGGGACGAAGCTCCTATAATTCACCCCTCCACTTT
- TRBJ2-7 - 14 TRBV10-3 CAISESKGSYEQYF TGTGCCATCAGTGAGTCCAAGGGTTCCTACGAGCAGTACTTC
- TRBJ2-5 - 15 TRBV11-2 CASGGDSGVEETQYF TGTGCCAGCGGGGGGGACAGCGGGGTAGAAGAGACCCAGTACTTC
- TRBJ1-1 - 13 TRBV5-5 CASSLLSNTEAFF TGTGCCAGCAGCTTGTTGTCCAACACTGAAGCTTTCTTT
- TRBJ1-2 - 13 TRBV28 CASSFMVNSGYTF TGTGCCAGCAGTTTCATGGTTAATTCTGGCTACACCTTC
- TRBJ2-7 TRBD1 16 TRBV28 CASSLATGTGGTGAYF TGTGCCAGCAGTCTCGCTACCGGGACAGGGGGCACCGGGGCCTACTTC
- TRBJ2-6 TRBD1 16 TRBV7-8 CASSLWTGAGANVLTF TGTGCCAGCAGCTTATGGACAGGGGCTGGGGCCAACGTCCTGACTTTC
- TRBJ2-7 TRBD1 15 TRBV20-1 CSASEGAGLSYEQYF TGCAGTGCTAGTGAGGGGGCAGGGCTCTCCTACGAGCAGTACTTC
- TRBJ2-7 TRBD1 15 TRBV5-1 CASSLGTGASYEQYF TGCGCCAGCAGCTTAGGGACAGGGGCCTCCTACGAGCAGTACTTC
- TRBJ2-1 TRBD2 14 TRBV29-1 CSVDSSGIYNEQFF TGCAGCGTTGATTCTAGCGGGATCTACAATGAGCAGTTCTTC
- TRBJ2-4 - 16 TRBV7-2 CASSSGPSLAKNIQYF TGTGCCAGCAGCTCGGGGCCCAGCCTAGCCAAAAACATTCAGTACTTC
- TRBJ1-5 - 13 TRBV7-2 CASSSRVYQPQHF TGTGCCAGCAGCTCTAGGGTGTATCAGCCCCAGCATTTT
- TRBJ2-7 - 13 TRBV18 CASSSGHFYEQYF TGTGCCAGCTCATCCGGACACTTCTACGAGCAGTACTTC
- TRBJ2-5 - 13 TRBV5-1 CASTRFGEETQYF TGCGCCAGCACACGTTTCGGGGAGGAGACCCAGTACTTC
- TRBJ2-2 TRBD2 17 TRBV7-2 CASSLVASGANTGELFF TGTGCCAGCAGCTTAGTAGCTAGCGGGGCGAACACCGGGGAGCTGTTTTTT
once TRBJ2-7 - 13 TRBV5-6 CASALMASYEQYF TGTGCCAGTGCCCTCATGGCCTCCTACGAGCAGTACTTC